This entry lists 31 T cell receptor beta chains sequenced from one sample in a study of blood T cell repertoires in COVID-19. Sequencing was performed with immunoSEQ multiplex PCR; in TCRdb, only in-frame clones are kept and a portion is missing. Here the sample spans 120,000 to 150,000 clones, approximately 88% being singletons. Sequenced: peripheral blood. Receptors were obtained from a human donor in a cohort sampled during active COVID-19.

This chain uses TRBV7-3 with TRBJ2-1; 8 nucleotides match TRBD2. Germline loops: CDR1 SGHTA, CDR2 FQGTGA. Trimming cost V 5 bases and J 3 bases; bases outside gene matches: 9. CDR3 length: 16 residues. The CDR3 protein is CASSPAAGALYNEQFF. CDR3 coding DNA: TGTGCCAGCAGCCCCGCAGCGGGGGCCCTCTACAATGAGCAGTTCTTC.

This clone was observed a single time. This chain links TRBV2 with TRBJ2-1; D is possibly TRBD2 (5 bases). The CDR3 totals 15 residues. V was trimmed by 5 bases and J by 6 bases, leaving 17 bases between them. Germline CDR1 reads SNHLY; CDR2 reads FYNNEI. Written as DNA, the CDR3 is TGTGCCAGCAGTCCCACGGGGAACCCCTTCAATGAGCAGTTCTTC. Translating gives CASSPTGNPFNEQFF.

In DNA, the CDR3 is TGTGCCAGCAGTTTTATAGCGGGGTCTGCCGGGGAGCTGTTTTTT. Protein: CASSFIAGSAGELFF. The gene calls are TRBV27 and TRBJ2-2, with 8 bases identical to TRBD2. The trim removed 3 bases at V and 6 bases at J, leaving 6 bases unmatched. The CDR3 spans 15 residues. The germline CDR1 and CDR2 sequences are MNHEY and SMNVEV (reference sequence).

The gene calls are TRBV19 and TRBJ2-7, with 9 bases lining up with TRBD1. The trim removed 5 bases at V and 6 bases at J, leaving 5 bases unmatched. The CDR3 spans 13 residues. CDR1 is LNHDA and CDR2 is SQIVND in the germline V gene (reference sequence). This CDR3 reads CASSVGQGREQYF. Here the CDR3 DNA reads TGTGCCAGTAGTGTTGGACAGGGGCGCGAGCAGTACTTC.

The J gene is TRBJ2-1, the V gene TRBV14, with 10 positions matching TRBD2. The J segment lost 1 base and the V segment lost 2 bases, leaving 5 bases of the junction unmatched. The germline gives CDR1 SGHDN, CDR2 FVKESK. This CDR3 is built from 17 residues. CDR3 DNA: TGTGCCAGCAGCCAACCGGGACTAGCGTTTTCCTACAATGAGCAGTTCTTC. This gives the protein CASSQPGLAFSYNEQFF.

The chain has TRBV12-3 or TRBV12-4 and TRBJ1-1, with 12 bases fitting TRBD1. The CDR3 contains 13 residues. Unmatched junction bases numbered 5, after V lost 7 bases and J lost 8 bases. CDR3 protein: CASNKGQGAEAFF. The CDR3 DNA is TGTGCCAGCAATAAGGGACAGGGGGCCGAAGCTTTCTTT.

V usage is TRBV24-1 and J usage is TRBJ1-3; no definite D call. This CDR3 is 15 amino acids long. V was clipped by 7 bases and J by 7 bases, with 19 bases between them. Germline V lookup: CDR1 KGHDR, CDR2 SFDVKD. CDR3 amino acids: CATRTRQTAWNTIYF. CDR3 in DNA: TGTGCCACCAGGACGAGACAAACGGCTTGGAACACCATATATTTT.

The J gene is TRBJ2-5, the V gene TRBV5-5, with TRBD1 as a possible D gene (7 bases). The CDR3 spans 16 residues. V was cut by 3 bases and J by 4 bases, with 19 bases left in between. Per the germline V gene, CDR1 is SGHKS and CDR2 is YYEKEE (reference sequence). The CDR3 here is CASSWRVRGVVETQYF. The CDR3 coding sequence is TGTGCCAGCAGCTGGAGGGTCAGGGGGGTGGTAGAGACCCAGTACTTC.

This chain links TRBV6-5 with TRBJ1-2; 10 bases line up with TRBD1. CDR1 is MNHEY, CDR2 SVGAGI, per germline. V was pared by 7 bases and J by 8 bases, with 13 bases of the junction left unmatched. CDR3 length equals 15 residues. CDR3 coding DNA: TGTGCCAGCATCTCCCCGACAGGGGGCAGGGGCGGCTACACCTTC. The encoded protein is CASISPTGGRGGYTF.

This clone was seen once. The rearrangement joins TRBV24-1 to TRBJ1-1; 7 bases are a match to TRBD1. CDR1 and CDR2 (germline): KGHDR, SFDVKD. The CDR3 is 14 residues long. The junction had 3 bases not matched to a gene; V was cut back by 4 bases and J by 2 bases. CDR3 nucleotide sequence: TGTGCCACCAGTGACGGGACAGTAAACACTGAAGCTTTCTTT. It encodes CATSDGTVNTEAFF.

This clone has only one observation. V is TRBV6-1 and J is TRBJ2-3, with 9 bases that match TRBD2. Germline CDR1 is MNHNS and CDR2 is SASEGT. V shed 2 bases, J shed 5 bases, and the junction held 11 bases outside the gene matches. CDR3 length: 17 residues. In nucleotides, the CDR3 is TGTGCCAGCAGTGAAAGGGTGATAGCGGGAGTTGGAGATACGCAGTATTTT. Its translation is CASSERVIAGVGDTQYF.

This chain links TRBV7-2 with TRBJ1-2, with 9 bases identical to TRBD1. V lost 5 bases and J lost 4; bases outside the gene matches: 5. The CDR3 sequence is 14 residues long. From germline, CDR1 is SGHTA and CDR2 FQGNSA. Here the CDR3 DNA reads TGTGCCAGCAGCATGACAGGGGGGAGCTATGGCTACACCTTC. This gives the protein CASSMTGGSYGYTF.

The chain links TRBV2 to TRBJ2-3; D is perhaps TRBD2 (6 bases). The CDR3 is made up of 13 amino acids. V dropped 6 bases and J dropped 4 bases, with 11 bases sitting between them. Germline V gene data show CDR1 as SNHLY and CDR2 as FYNNEI. This CDR3 is CASRKGLPDTQYF. In DNA, the CDR3 is TGTGCCAGCAGAAAGGGACTTCCAGATACGCAGTATTTT.

This CDR3 reads CASSQDLLAAFNEQFF. In nucleotides, the CDR3 is TGTGCCAGCAGCCAAGATCTTCTAGCGGCATTCAATGAGCAGTTCTTC. The chain uses TRBV3-1 (or the pseudogene TRBV3-2) and TRBJ2-1, with 7 bases lining up with TRBD2. Trimming at V came to 0 bases and at J to 6 bases, leaving 8 bases not matched to a gene. The germline CDR1 and CDR2 sequences are LGHDT and YNNKEL (reference sequence). The CDR3 is 16 residues long.

This clone has just a few counts. V and J are TRBV10-3 and TRBJ1-6; TRBD1 is a possible D gene (6 bases). This CDR3 comprises 15 residues. Germline V gene data show CDR1 as ENHRY and CDR2 as SYGVKD. V was pared by 2 bases and J by 4 bases, with 9 bases between. CDR3 in amino acids: CAISEAQGYNSPLHF. The CDR3 DNA sequence: TGTGCCATCAGTGAGGCACAGGGATATAATTCACCCCTCCACTTT.

The rearrangement joins TRBV27 to TRBJ2-7; 7 positions agree with TRBD2. V shed 3 bases and J 6 bases; nucleotides not matched to a gene: 14. Looked up from germline, CDR1 is MNHEY and CDR2 is SMNVEV (reference sequence). The length of the CDR3 is 16 residues. In DNA form, the CDR3 reads TGTGCCAGCAGTTTCGGGGCGGGCTCACCGGGGGGCGAGCAGTACTTC. This translates into CASSFGAGSPGGEQYF.

V is TRBV30 and J is TRBJ2-3, with D tentatively TRBD1 (5 bases). CDR1 is GTSNPN, CDR2 SVGIG, per germline (reference sequence). This CDR3 is 16 amino acids long. The V end was cut by 5 bases, the J end by 8 bases, with 26 bases between. The CDR3 here is CAWAPKNGAREGTQYF. The CDR3 DNA is TGTGCCTGGGCCCCCAAAAACGGTGCCAGGGAAGGTACGCAGTATTTT. The full variable domain, completed using reference TRBV30 and TRBJ2-3, is SQTIHQWPATLVQPVGSPLSLECTVEGTSNPNLYWYRQAAGRGLQLLFYSVGIGQISSEVPQNLSASRPQDRQFILSSKKLLLSDSGFYLCAWAPKNGAREGTQYFGPGTRLTVL.

The V and J genes are TRBV4-1 and TRBJ1-2; D uncertain. The CDR3 spans 16 residues. Germline V CDR1 and CDR2: MGHRA, YSYEKL. V lost 0 bases to trimming and J lost 1 base, with 12 bases between them. CDR3 loop: CASSQEGGGFNYGYTF. DNA for the CDR3: TGCGCCAGCAGCCAAGAGGGAGGTGGCTTTAACTATGGCTACACCTTC.

The chain uses TRBV6-1 and TRBJ1-6; TRBD1 might be the D (5 bases). The CDR3 runs 17 residues. The germline gives CDR1 MNHNS, CDR2 SASEGT. V lost 1 base, J lost 6 bases, and 16 bases lay in between. The CDR3 sequence is CASSEVRGGVVNSPLHF. In nucleotides, the CDR3 is TGTGCCAGCAGTGAAGTAAGGGGTGGGGTGGTTAATTCACCCCTCCACTTT.

The chain employs TRBV19 and TRBJ2-3, with D possibly matching TRBD2 (5 bases). V shed 1 base and J shed 2 bases, with 10 bases lying between them. The CDR3 runs to 15 residues. Germline values: CDR1 LNHDA, CDR2 SQIVND (reference sequence). CDR3 amino acids: CASSIGGGPTDTQYF. The DNA of the CDR3 is TGTGCCAGTAGTATAGGCGGAGGACCCACAGATACGCAGTATTTT.

The chain couples TRBV5-5 to TRBJ2-7; the match to TRBD2 covers 12 bases. The CDR3 length is 15 residues. Germline CDR1 is SGHKS and CDR2 is YYEKEE (reference sequence). V dropped 3 bases and J dropped 4; count of bases not matched to a gene: 5. The CDR3 DNA follows: TGTGCCAGCAGCTCCCCCCTAGCGGGAGGGTACGAGCAGTACTTC. Protein sequence: CASSSPLAGGYEQYF.

The rearrangement links TRBV28 to TRBJ2-2; tentative D call: TRBD1 (5 bases). This CDR3 has 15 amino acids. CDR1 MDHEN and CDR2 SYDVKM come from the germline V gene. The V end was cut by 5 bases, the J end by 6 bases, with 16 bases between. CDR3 DNA sequence: TGTGCCAGCAGTCTTTCCAAATGGGGCGCCGGGGAGCTGTTTTTT. Its protein is CASSLSKWGAGELFF. Using reference TRBV28 and TRBJ2-2 for the parts outside the CDR3, the full variable domain is DVKVTQSSRYLVKRTGEKVFLECVQDMDHENMFWYRQDPGLGLRLIYFSYDVKMKEKGDIPEGYSVSREKKERFSLILESASTNQTSMYLCASSLSKWGAGELFFGEGSRLTVL.

The rearrangement joins TRBV18 to TRBJ1-3; D gene uncertain. Germline V CDR1 and CDR2: KGHSH, LQKENI. Trimming took off 3 bases at V and 0 bases at J, with 12 bases between the two ends. This CDR3 comprises 16 residues. CDR3 DNA sequence: TGTGCCAGCTCACCGGGTTTGGGGAGCTCTGGAAACACCATATATTTT. This codes for CASSPGLGSSGNTIYF.

This clone was detected once. This chain joins TRBV7-2 and TRBJ2-7; D perhaps matches TRBD1 (6 bases). The CDR3 covers 15 residues. The V end lost 1 base, the J end lost 4 bases, and 14 bases lay between the germline ends. Germline values: CDR1 SGHTA, CDR2 FQGNSA. The DNA of the CDR3 is TGTGCCAGCAGCTTAGTACTCACAGGGCCTTACGAGCAGTACGTC. Protein sequence: CASSLVLTGPYEQYV.

This clone came up a few times. The CDR3 reads CASSRTGEGYTF. CDR3 nucleotide sequence: TGTGCCAGCAGTAGAACAGGGGAGGGCTACACCTTC. V and J are TRBV12-3 or TRBV12-4 and TRBJ1-2, with TRBD1 identical over 7 bases. This CDR3 has 12 amino acids. The V segment lost 5 bases and the J segment 8 bases; nucleotides outside the gene matches: 5.

The rearrangement links TRBV6-1 to TRBJ1-5; D uncertain. The germline gives CDR1 MNHNS, CDR2 SASEGT. The CDR3 length is 13 residues. Trimming took 3 bases from V and 3 from J, leaving 6 bases between them. The CDR3 reads CASSDPFNQPQHF. The CDR3 DNA is TGTGCCAGCAGTGACCCGTTCAATCAGCCCCAGCATTTT.

The chain joins TRBV5-1 to TRBJ2-2; tentative D call: TRBD1 (6 bases). Germline CDR1 SGHRS, CDR2 YFSETQ. V lost 4 bases, J lost 6 bases, and 13 bases lay in between. This CDR3 contains 14 residues. CDR3 amino acids: CASSPIQGSGELFF. The CDR3 DNA reads as TGCGCCAGCAGCCCAATACAGGGATCCGGGGAGCTGTTTTTT.

The chain couples TRBV24-1 to TRBJ2-7, with D possibly matching TRBD1 (6 bases). This CDR3 is built from 13 residues. Trimming shortened V by 10 bases and J by 4 bases, and 16 bases separated the two germline ends. CDR1 is KGHDR, CDR2 SFDVKD, per germline. The CDR3 bases are TGTGCCACTAAGCCAGGGGTGGTGTACGAGCAGTACGTC. Its protein product is CATKPGVVYEQYV.

V usage is TRBV5-1 and J usage is TRBJ2-7; 8 bases agree with TRBD2. The CDR3 length is 18 residues. V shed 4 bases and J 1 base; nucleotides not matched to a gene: 16. The V gene's germline CDR1 is SGHRS and CDR2 YFSETQ. In nucleotides, the CDR3 is TGCGCCAGCAGCCGATTAGACGGGAGGGCTCTTAAGTCCTACGAGCAGTACGTC. Translated: CASSRLDGRALKSYEQYV.

This clone was counted a few times. The chain joins TRBV9 to TRBJ1-4; D may be TRBD1 (6 bases). Trimming pared 4 bases from V and 7 bases from J, leaving 14 bases between. CDR1 SGDLS and CDR2 YYNGEE come from the germline V gene. CDR3 length equals 14 residues. The CDR3 region has the DNA TGTGCCAGCAGCCCCCCGGGGGGCCCTGAAAAACTGTTTTTT. Translating it yields CASSPPGGPEKLFF.

The chain joins TRBV12-3 or TRBV12-4 to TRBJ2-5; weak D call: TRBD2 (5 bases). This CDR3 has 12 residues. The V gene lost 5 bases and the J gene lost 7 bases, with 11 bases spanning the gap. The chain's CDR3 is CASSAQEGTQYF. DNA of the CDR3: TGTGCCAGCAGTGCCCAAGAGGGGACCCAGTACTTC.